This T cell receptor (beta chain) was captured by sequencing in a study of blood T cell repertoires in COVID-19. As for the study in general: Sources were T cells, B-cell-depleted T cells, or PBMCs; the material itself was cDNA or gDNA.

Some clones are missing from TCRdb's copy, which holds only in-frame ones; the method was immunoSEQ multiplex PCR. The sample carries approximately 340,000 clones, 87% recorded once. This clone is a singleton in its sample. The CDR3 has 18 residues. Germline V gives CDR1 SGHRS, CDR2 YFSETQ. After removal of 1 base from V and 3 bases from J, the junction contained 12 bases not matched to a gene. The clonotype was recovered from a man aged 30-40 years with COVID-19, enrolled during active disease. This chain connects TRBV5-1 to TRBJ2-3, with TRBD2 identical over 9 bases. Sequenced input: peripheral blood. CDR3 bases: TGCGCCAGCAGCTTGAAGTTTATCGGCGGGGGGGTGACAGATACGCAGTATTTT. Residues: CASSLKFIGGGVTDTQYF.